This T cell receptor (beta chain) stems from a study of radiotherapy plus CTLA-4 blockade in lung cancer. Study-wide findings and caveats: In blood, early T cell clone dynamics reportedly predicted response best, together with interferon-beta. Radiotherapy was combined with ipilimumab, and tumor-derived TCR clones then expanded in blood.

Germline CDR1 is SNHLY and CDR2 is FYNNEI. This CDR3 contains 13 residues. The V gene lost 5 bases and the J gene lost 9 bases, with 17 bases spanning the gap. Using immunoSEQ multiplex PCR, the repertoire was profiled, and TCRdb retains in-frame clones only, with some absent. This sample has around 56,000 clones, with around 85% found just once. Remarks on this clone: Its target is unknown.

J is TRBJ2-7 and V is TRBV2; TRBD1 might be the D (6 bases). The source was peripheral blood, collected from a patient treated with radiotherapy plus ipilimumab. The source of this sequence is a human donor with non-small cell lung cancer who had a complete response to radiotherapy plus ipilimumab. This CDR3 is CASSFPQGIGQYF. CDR3 nucleotide sequence: TGTGCCAGCAGTTTCCCGCAGGGGATTGGGCAGTACTTC. Supplemented by reference TRBV2 and TRBJ2-7, the full variable domain reads EPEVTQTPSHQVTQMGQEVILRCVPISNHLYFYWYRQILGQKVEFLVSFYNNEISEKSEIFDDQFSVERPDGSNFTLKIRSTKLEDSAMYFCASSFPQGIGQYFGPGTRLTVT.